A single sample is the source of the 20 T cell receptor beta chains below, sequenced in a study of blood T cells in healthy people across ages. Next came a second PCR, run for about 6 to 12 cycles, which used a sample-barcoded 5' primer along with a J-beta primer mix. TCRdb itself ran the 5' RACE reads through MiXCR, one entry per CDR3 protein. This table holds over 1,300,000 distinct CDR3 sequences, approximately 59% found once. The sequencing sample was made of blood. The receptors were gathered from a man between 18 and 29 years old in good health.

V gene TRBV27 combines with J gene TRBJ1-1; D is possibly TRBD1 (5 bases). Germline-derived CDR1 and CDR2 are MNHEY and SMNVEV (reference sequence). The V end was cut by 6 bases, the J end by 9 bases, with 14 bases between. This CDR3 is 12 amino acids long. The CDR3 is CASSPDSYKAFF. DNA of the CDR3: TGTGCCAGCAGCCCCGACAGTTACAAAGCTTTCTTT.

This chain uses TRBV20-1 with TRBJ1-1; D might be TRBD1 (5 bases). Germline V gene sequence: CDR1 DFQATT, CDR2 SNEGSKA (reference sequence). V lost 8 bases, J lost 1 base, and 8 bases lay in between. This CDR3 is built from 11 residues. CDR3: CSPGRNTEAFF. In DNA, the CDR3 is TGCAGTCCAGGGAGGAACACTGAAGCTTTCTTT.

J is TRBJ1-1 and V is TRBV13; 7 bases map to TRBD1. The junction had 9 bases not matched to a gene; V was cut back by 4 bases and J by 1 base. The CDR3 extends over 16 amino acids. Germline CDR1 and CDR2: PRHDT and FYEKMQ (reference sequence). The CDR3 here is CASSSTGDSGNTEAFF. The DNA for the CDR3 is TGTGCCAGCAGCTCTACAGGGGATTCAGGGAACACTGAAGCTTTCTTT.

This clonotype was seen a few times. The chain carries TRBV12-5 and TRBJ1-5, with TRBD1 as a possible D gene (6 bases). V was clipped by 3 bases and J by 0 bases, with 12 bases between them. This CDR3 is 16 amino acids long. Germline V CDR1 and CDR2: LGHNT, FRNRAP. CDR3 protein: CASGLTGRYSNQPQHF. The CDR3 region has the DNA TGTGCTAGTGGTTTAACAGGGCGTTATAGCAATCAGCCCCAGCATTTT.

The chain has TRBV5-1 and TRBJ2-4; D is unclear. The J call is uncertain, as TRBJ2-7 better fits the DNA end. Germline V CDR1 and CDR2: SGHRS, YFSETQ. This CDR3 contains 15 residues. The CDR3 here is CASSLGGTRSHEQYF. DNA of the CDR3: TGCGCCAGCAGCTTGGGGGGAACAAGGTCCCACGAGCAGTACTTC.

The V gene is TRBV30, the J gene TRBJ2-7, with a possible D match to TRBD1 (6 bases). Trimming removed 5 bases at V and 2 bases at J, with 10 bases between. The CDR3 has 12 amino acids. CDR1 and CDR2 (germline): GTSNPN, SVGIG (reference sequence). The CDR3 is CAWGQSTYEQYF. CDR3 DNA: TGTGCCTGGGGACAGAGTACCTACGAGCAGTACTTC.

The rearrangement links TRBV29-1 to TRBJ2-1, with a tentative D call TRBD1 (6 bases). The germline V and J ends were trimmed by 1 base and 10 bases, with 26 bases remaining between them. Per the germline V gene, CDR1 is SQVTM and CDR2 is ANQGSEA. The CDR3 extends over 17 amino acids. The CDR3 is CSVEGHSSGTQLREQFF. CDR3 sequence (DNA): TGCAGCGTTGAAGGCCACTCCTCCGGGACACAACTCCGGGAGCAGTTCTTC.

The V and J genes are TRBV15 and TRBJ2-7; no reliable D call. Trimming shortened V by 0 bases and J by 1 base, and 4 bases separated the two germline ends. CDR1 and CDR2 (germline): LNHNV, YYDKDF (reference sequence). This CDR3 is 13 amino acids long. In nucleotides, the CDR3 is TGTGCCACCAGCAGAGATGAGTCCTACGAGCAGTACTTC. Its protein product is CATSRDESYEQYF.

With respect to this clonotype: An end of the junction differs from the germline gene, which may be a read error. The rearrangement uses TRBV27 and TRBJ2-5; D is unresolved. The end of the DNA is better explained by TRBJ2-7, so the J call may be wrong. This CDR3 contains 11 residues. Germline CDR1 is MNHEY and CDR2 is SMNVEV (reference sequence). The CDR3, as DNA: TGTCCCAGCAGTAAGGCGGACGAGCAGTACTTC. Translated: CPSSKADEQYF.

This sequence joins TRBV4-2 and TRBJ2-1, with 8 bases identical to TRBD2. The trim removed 0 bases at V and 3 bases at J, leaving 7 bases unmatched. CDR3 length: 17 amino acids. CDR1 is LGHNA, CDR2 YNFKEQ, per germline. The CDR3 reads CASSQEGAGDIYNEQFF. The DNA for the CDR3 is TGTGCCAGCAGCCAAGAAGGAGCGGGAGATATCTACAATGAGCAGTTCTTC.

The V and J genes are TRBV7-2 and TRBJ2-2; TRBD2 matches at 10 bases. From germline, CDR1 is SGHTA and CDR2 FQGNSA. V gave up 0 bases and J gave up 7 bases; unmatched junction bases: 8. This CDR3 is 17 amino acids long. The CDR3 DNA sequence: TGTGCCAGCAGCTTAGCACCCGGGACTAGCGAAAGCGGGGAGCTGTTTTTT. Its protein product is CASSLAPGTSESGELFF.

The chain combines TRBV6-5 with TRBJ2-7; D may be TRBD2 (5 bases). Per germline, CDR1 MNHEY and CDR2 SVGAGI. V lost 3 bases, J lost 7 bases, and 13 bases lay in between. The CDR3 sequence is 13 residues long. The CDR3 spells CASSYRRDSEQYF. In DNA, the CDR3 is TGTGCCAGCAGTTATAGACGGGATTCTGAGCAGTACTTC.

J is TRBJ1-2 and V is TRBV6-1; D not certain. The V gene's germline CDR1 is MNHNS and CDR2 SASEGT. Trimming left V 7 bases short and J 2 bases short, with 8 bases between. The CDR3 has 12 amino acids. CDR3 DNA sequence: TGTGCCAGCACGGGAGGGAACTATGGCTACACCTTC. Its protein is CASTGGNYGYTF.

The chain links TRBV2 to TRBJ1-2; D is unclear. This CDR3 is 14 amino acids long. Trimming shortened V by 2 bases and J by 5 bases, and 12 bases separated the two germline ends. Germline CDR1 is SNHLY and CDR2 is FYNNEI. The CDR3 sequence: CASSENSRAYGYTF. The CDR3 DNA reads TGTGCCAGCAGTGAAAACAGCCGGGCATATGGCTACACCTTC.

This chain connects TRBV4-1 to TRBJ2-1; 11 bases agree with TRBD2. With V trimmed by 0 bases and J by 4 bases, 14 bases remained unmatched. CDR1 and CDR2 from the germline V gene are MGHRA and YSYEKL. The CDR3 consists of 20 residues. The DNA of the CDR3 is TGCGCCAGCAGCCAAGAGCCGACGGCTACGGGACTAGCGGTTTACAATGAGCAGTTCTTC. It codes for CASSQEPTATGLAVYNEQFF.

This chain links TRBV7-2 with TRBJ2-3; possible D gene TRBD1, 6 bases. In germline, CDR1 is SGHTA, CDR2 FQGNSA. The CDR3 is 14 residues long. V lost 6 bases and J lost 0, with 10 bases in between. CDR3 loop: CASSTGHSTDTQYF. CDR3 coding DNA: TGTGCCAGCAGTACGGGACACAGCACAGATACGCAGTATTTT.

This chain links TRBV27 with TRBJ2-7; a possible D gene is TRBD2 (5 bases). Deletions cut 11 bases from V and 4 bases from J, with 18 bases between. This CDR3 has 13 residues. Germline assignment: CDR1 MNHEY and CDR2 SMNVEV (reference sequence). In DNA, the CDR3 is TGTGCCTCGGTAGCGAGGTCGGGGTACGAGCAGTACTTC. Its protein product is CASVARSGYEQYF.

The chain joins TRBV13 to TRBJ2-7; TRBD2 matches at 10 bases. This CDR3 contains 16 residues. J gave up 0 bases and V 5 bases, and 7 bases lay outside the gene matches. Germline CDR1 PRHDT, CDR2 FYEKMQ (reference sequence). The CDR3 DNA reads as TGTGCCAGCAGCACCGGACTAGCGGAGAACTCCTACGAGCAGTACTTC. Translating gives CASSTGLAENSYEQYF. Based on the CDR3 plus reference TRBV13 and TRBJ2-7, the full variable domain is AAGVIQSPRHLIKEKRETATLKCYPIPRHDTVYWYQQGPGQDPQFLISFYEKMQSDKGSIPDRFSAQQFSDYHSELNMSSLELGDSALYFCASSTGLAENSYEQYFGPGTRLTVT.

The V call is TRBV7-2, the J call TRBJ2-7, with D possibly TRBD1 on 7 matching bases. V was shortened by 5 bases and J by 6 bases, with 20 bases between the two germline ends. The germline CDR1 and CDR2 sequences are SGHTA and FQGNSA. The CDR3 extends over 15 amino acids. CDR3 in amino acids: CASSAFGRGAGEQYF. In nucleotides, the CDR3 is TGTGCCAGCAGCGCCTTTGGCAGGGGGGCGGGCGAGCAGTACTTC.

This sequence joins TRBV15 and TRBJ2-6, with D unresolved. Between the trimmed V and J ends, which lost 3 bases and 4 bases, there was a span of 10 bases. Germline CDR1 reads LNHNV; CDR2 reads YYDKDF (reference sequence). CDR3 length: 15 amino acids. The CDR3 spells CATSSFRTGANVLTF. In DNA form, the CDR3 reads TGTGCCACCAGCAGCTTTCGGACCGGGGCCAACGTCCTGACTTTC.